These T cell receptor beta chains were read from a single sample in a study of blood T cell repertoires in COVID-19. The assay was immunoSEQ multiplex PCR, and TCRdb's table has in-frame clones only and misses some. The sample lists around 250,000 clones; approximately 83% were seen once. The sequencing input was peripheral blood. The receptors derive from a man between 45 and 60 years old with active or convalescent COVID-19. Each CDR3 is given with its conserved first and last residue. The D gene is left open where the match is weak. Part of the rows lack a size; the others show once, few, many or a class for expanded clones.

J gene: TRBJ1-4; clone size: -; V gene: TRBV28; D gene: -; CDR3 length: 13; CDR3 DNA: TGTGCCAGCAGTCCAGCCGGGGTTGAAAAACTGTTTTTT; CDR3 protein: CASSPAGVEKLFF
J gene: TRBJ1-2; clone size: -; V gene: TRBV4-2; D gene: -; CDR3 length: 16; CDR3 DNA: TGTGCCAGCAGCCAAGATAGAGGGCAAAGGACCGCTGGCTACACCTTC; CDR3 protein: CASSQDRGQRTAGYTF
J gene: TRBJ1-1; clone size: -; V gene: TRBV15; D gene: -; CDR3 length: 15; CDR3 DNA: TGTGCCACCAGCAGAGATTTTAGGGGGAGCACTGAAGCTTTCTTT; CDR3 protein: CATSRDFRGSTEAFF
J gene: TRBJ1-1; clone size: -; V gene: TRBV4-1; D gene: -; CDR3 length: 14; CDR3 DNA: TGCGCCAGCAGCCAAGATCTGCGGGGGACCGGCGCTTTCTTT; CDR3 protein: CASSQDLRGTGAFF
J gene: TRBJ2-1; clone size: -; V gene: TRBV4-2; D gene: TRBD2; CDR3 length: 19; CDR3 DNA: TGTGCCAGCAGCCCTCTCCTAGCGGGGGGAACACTCTCCTACAATGAGCAGTTCTTC; CDR3 protein: CASSPLLAGGTLSYNEQFF
J gene: TRBJ1-5; clone size: -; V gene: TRBV2; D gene: -; CDR3 length: 15; CDR3 DNA: TGTGCCGGAGCATTAGAGAACGACGGCAATCAGCCCCAGCATTTT; CDR3 protein: CAGALENDGNQPQHF
J gene: TRBJ2-7; clone size: -; V gene: TRBV10-3; D gene: TRBD1; CDR3 length: 14; CDR3 DNA: TGTGCCGCCGGGGGGGGACAGGGGCGGGACGAGCAGTACTTC; CDR3 protein: CAAGGGQGRDEQYF
J gene: TRBJ1-6; clone size: -; V gene: TRBV10-3; D gene: TRBD1; CDR3 length: 17; CDR3 DNA: TGTGCCATCAGTGCCTCCGGGACAGGAGTCTATAATTCACCCCTCCACTTT; CDR3 protein: CAISASGTGVYNSPLHF
J gene: TRBJ2-7; clone size: -; V gene: TRBV5-1; D gene: TRBD2; CDR3 length: 15; CDR3 DNA: TGCGCCAGCAGCTTGGGCGGGGGGTTCCTCGACGAGCAGTACTTC; CDR3 protein: CASSLGGGFLDEQYF
J gene: TRBJ1-1; clone size: -; V gene: TRBV6-4; D gene: -; CDR3 length: 15; CDR3 DNA: TGTGCCAGCAGTGAGGTTGGGGCGGGGATCACTGAAGCTTTCTTT; CDR3 protein: CASSEVGAGITEAFF
J gene: TRBJ2-6; clone size: -; V gene: TRBV9; D gene: -; CDR3 length: 16; CDR3 DNA: TGTGCCAGCAGCGTAGCTACGGGGGCTGGGGCCAACGTCCTGACTTTC; CDR3 protein: CASSVATGAGANVLTF
J gene: TRBJ1-1; clone size: -; V gene: TRBV19; D gene: -; CDR3 length: 15; CDR3 DNA: TGTGCCAGTAGAATTCAATCGCGGGGAAAAGGTGAAGCTTTCTTT; CDR3 protein: CASRIQSRGKGEAFF
J gene: TRBJ2-7; clone size: -; V gene: TRBV14; D gene: -; CDR3 length: 15; CDR3 DNA: TGTGCCAGCAGCCAAGTAACAGGTCCTCTCTACGAGCAGTACTTC; CDR3 protein: CASSQVTGPLYEQYF
J gene: TRBJ2-2; clone size: -; V gene: TRBV5-5; D gene: -; CDR3 length: 15; CDR3 DNA: TGTGCCAGCAGCTCTAGAGTAGCCCAAACCGGGGAGCTGTTTTTT; CDR3 protein: CASSSRVAQTGELFF
J gene: TRBJ2-2; clone size: -; V gene: TRBV19; D gene: TRBD2; CDR3 length: 16; CDR3 DNA: TGTGCCAGTACGCTAAGACTAGCGGGGGAACCCGGGGAGCTGTTTTTT; CDR3 protein: CASTLRLAGEPGELFF
J gene: TRBJ1-4; clone size: -; V gene: TRBV28; D gene: -; CDR3 length: 13; CDR3 DNA: TGTGCCAGCTTTAACAGCTATAATGAAAAACTGTTTTTT; CDR3 protein: CASFNSYNEKLFF
J gene: TRBJ2-7; clone size: -; V gene: TRBV19; D gene: -; CDR3 length: 14; CDR3 DNA: TGTGCCAGTAGTATAGATAACGGAGTTTACGAGCAGTACTTC; CDR3 protein: CASSIDNGVYEQYF
J gene: TRBJ2-3; clone size: -; V gene: TRBV12-3/TRBV12-4; D gene: TRBD1; CDR3 length: 13; CDR3 DNA: TGTGCCAGCAGCCCACGGGACAGAGATACGCAGTATTTT; CDR3 protein: CASSPRDRDTQYF
J gene: TRBJ1-1; clone size: -; V gene: TRBV30; D gene: -; CDR3 length: 13; CDR3 DNA: TGTGCCTGGAGGGACAGTGGGAACACTGAAGCTTTCTTT; CDR3 protein: CAWRDSGNTEAFF
J gene: TRBJ2-7; clone size: -; V gene: TRBV6-2/TRBV6-3; D gene: -; CDR3 length: 15; CDR3 DNA: TGTGCCAGCGGCCCTCGGCTAGCGCCTTCCTACGAGCAGTACTTC; CDR3 protein: CASGPRLAPSYEQYF
J gene: TRBJ2-7; clone size: -; V gene: TRBV7-2; D gene: -; CDR3 length: 16; CDR3 DNA: TGTGCCAGCAGCTTAATCGACAGGATCAGGGCCCACGAGCAGTACTTC; CDR3 protein: CASSLIDRIRAHEQYF
J gene: TRBJ2-5; clone size: few; V gene: TRBV27; D gene: TRBD1; CDR3 length: 15; CDR3 DNA: TGTGCCAGCAGTCCCTCCTGGACAGGGGAAGAGACCCAGTACTTC; CDR3 protein: CASSPSWTGEETQYF
J gene: TRBJ1-4; clone size: -; V gene: TRBV6-1; D gene: TRBD1; CDR3 length: 16; CDR3 DNA: TGTGCCAGCAGTGATTCTACGACAGGGGGCGTAGAAAAACTGTTTTTT; CDR3 protein: CASSDSTTGGVEKLFF
J gene: TRBJ1-3; clone size: -; V gene: TRBV9; D gene: -; CDR3 length: 15; CDR3 DNA: TGTGCCAGCAGCCGCCCGGGAGGAGGTGGAAACACCATATATTTT; CDR3 protein: CASSRPGGGGNTIYF
J gene: TRBJ1-2; clone size: few; V gene: TRBV25-1; D gene: -; CDR3 length: 11; CDR3 DNA: TGTGCCAGCAGTCAGGGGTTGGGCTACACCTTC; CDR3 protein: CASSQGLGYTF
J gene: TRBJ1-1; clone size: -; V gene: TRBV14; D gene: TRBD1; CDR3 length: 16; CDR3 DNA: TGTGCCAGCAGCCTCGGGACAGGGTATATTCGCACTGAAGCTTTCTTT; CDR3 protein: CASSLGTGYIRTEAFF
J gene: TRBJ1-1; clone size: once; V gene: TRBV5-1; D gene: -; CDR3 length: 13; CDR3 DNA: TGCGCCAGCAGCTTCACACAGAACACTGAAGCTTTCTTT; CDR3 protein: CASSFTQNTEAFF
J gene: TRBJ1-2; clone size: -; V gene: TRBV5-6; D gene: TRBD1; CDR3 length: 14; CDR3 DNA: TGTGCCAGCAGCTCGGGACAGGGGGCAAGCGGCTACACCTTC; CDR3 protein: CASSSGQGASGYTF
J gene: TRBJ1-6; clone size: -; V gene: TRBV4-1; D gene: TRBD1; CDR3 length: 15; CDR3 DNA: TGCGCCAGCAGCCAAGCGAACAGGGGTAATTCACCCCTCCACTTT; CDR3 protein: CASSQANRGNSPLHF